The clone carrying this TCR beta chain is classed as medium-sized. The data are from a study of graft-versus-host responses after intestinal transplantation. Study overall: Transplant types were multivisceral, liver-intestinal, or isolated intestinal. Recipients were all induced with anti-thymocyte globulin, then given tacrolimus and steroids for around 3 years.

Sequencing used immunoSEQ multiplex PCR; TCRdb keeps in-frame clones, though not all of them. The data show about 9,700 clones, roughly 32% seen once. Co-plated with around 200,000 CFSE-labeled responder cells were around 200,000 irradiated, violet-dye-labeled stimulator cells. Study-wide results and limits: GvH clones were identified in recipient marrow, with some first appearing in ileum or blood.

V was shortened by 1 base and J by 0 bases, with 3 bases between the two germline ends. Germline CDR1 MNHNS, CDR2 SASEGT. The CDR3 has 13 residues. The sequence derives from a human patient who was an organ donor for intestinal transplantation. Sequencing was performed on alloreactive CD4+ T cells from a mixed lymphocyte reaction culture, taken before transplantation. Noted subset: CFSE-low proliferating T cells sorted from approximately 6-day pre-transplant mixed lymphocyte reaction (GvH or HvG direction). The V call is TRBV6-1, the J call TRBJ1-2; D uncertain. The CDR3 nucleotides read TGTGCCAGCAGTGAAGACACTAACTATGGCTACACCTTC. Amino acids: CASSEDTNYGYTF.